This TCR beta chain comes out of a study of OX40 agonist ivuxolimab in advanced cancers. Study-level information: Patients receiving dose escalation had hepatocellular carcinoma, melanoma, renal cell or head and neck cancer.

Germline V gives CDR1 SGDLS, CDR2 YYNGEE. V trimming: 3 bases; J trimming: 4 bases; junction bases outside the gene matches: 7. The CDR3 is 16 amino acids. The method was immunoSEQ multiplex PCR; TCRdb's version includes in-frame clones alone and lacks a portion of them. Among under 75,000 clones listed, roughly 86% were seen once. The sequence was collected from an adult with an advanced solid tumor such as melanoma, head and neck, liver or kidney cancer. Sequenced here: CD4+ or CD8+ T cells sorted from blood, sampled in a trial of the OX40 agonist ivuxolimab. The chain has TRBV9 and TRBJ2-3, with 11 bases fitting TRBD2. The CDR3: CASSAGSGRGADTQYF. Here the CDR3 DNA reads TGTGCCAGCAGCGCGGGTAGCGGGAGGGGGGCAGATACGCAGTATTTT.